The 32 T cell receptor beta chains presented below share a single source sample, sequenced in a study of blood T cell repertoires in COVID-19. Sequenced by immunoSEQ multiplex PCR; TCRdb stores in-frame clones only, minus some. The repertoire holds about 160,000 clones, with 70% to 90% as singletons. Material for sequencing was peripheral blood. The receptors derive from a man between 70 and 80 years old with acute or convalescent COVID-19.

This clone was observed once. The chain joins TRBV28 to TRBJ1-1; unclear D gene. Trimming left V 3 bases short and J 8 bases short, with 7 bases between. Germline values: CDR1 MDHEN, CDR2 SYDVKM. CDR3 size: 11 residues. The DNA of the CDR3 is TGTGCCAGCAGTTTTAGGAGAGAAGCTTTCTTT. As protein: CASSFRREAFF. Full variable domain (missing parts from reference TRBV28 and TRBJ1-1): DVKVTQSSRYLVKRTGEKVFLECVQDMDHENMFWYRQDPGLGLRLIYFSYDVKMKEKGDIPEGYSVSREKKERFSLILESASTNQTSMYLCASSFRREAFFGQGTRLTVV.

This clone has only a few counts. This chain connects TRBV12-5 to TRBJ2-3; tentative D call: TRBD2 (5 bases). Trimming cost V 1 base and J 4 bases, with 9 bases left between them. The CDR3 contains 14 residues. Germline CDR1 and CDR2: LGHNT and FRNRAP. The CDR3 is CASGLDGIADTQYF. CDR3 DNA: TGTGCTAGTGGTTTGGACGGGATCGCAGATACGCAGTATTTT.

The genes are TRBV7-2 and TRBJ2-1; the match to TRBD2 covers 11 bases. V gave up 1 base and J gave up 12 bases; unmatched junction bases: 8. The germline CDR1 and CDR2 sequences are SGHTA and FQGNSA. The CDR3 is 15 amino acids. CDR3 amino acids: CASSLDGTSGRVQFF. For the CDR3, the DNA is TGTGCCAGCAGCTTAGATGGTACTAGCGGGAGAGTGCAGTTCTTC.

This chain links TRBV28 with TRBJ1-4, with 8 bases identical to TRBD1. The V and J ends lost 8 bases and 8 bases, in that order; junction bases with no gene match: 7. This CDR3 is 13 amino acids long. Germline values: CDR1 MDHEN, CDR2 SYDVKM. CDR3: CASAGGSYEKLFF. The CDR3 DNA reads as TGTGCCAGCGCAGGGGGCTCGTACGAAAAACTGTTTTTT.

This chain's CDR3 is CASSTGYEQYF. CDR3 in DNA: TGTGCCAGCAGTACAGGCTACGAGCAGTACTTC. This chain links TRBV28 with TRBJ2-7; TRBD1 might be the D (5 bases). Per germline, CDR1 MDHEN and CDR2 SYDVKM. Trimming took 5 bases from V and 3 from J, leaving 5 bases between them. This CDR3 is built from 11 residues.

The rearrangement joins TRBV5-1 to TRBJ1-2, with D perhaps TRBD1 (6 bases). Germline lookup yields CDR1 SGHRS and CDR2 YFSETQ. The CDR3 runs 13 residues. The V and J ends lost 3 bases and 6 bases respectively, with 12 bases between them. DNA of the CDR3: TGCGCCAGCAGCTATAACAGGGTTGATGGCTACACCTTC. It encodes CASSYNRVDGYTF. Together with reference TRBV5-1 and TRBJ1-2, the CDR3 gives the full variable domain: KAGVTQTPRYLIKTRGQQVTLSCSPISGHRSVSWYQQTPGQGLQFLFEYFSETQRNKGNFPGRFSGRQFSNSRSEMNVSTLELGDSALYLCASSYNRVDGYTFGSGTRLTVV.

This clone was found many times. V usage is TRBV10-3 and J usage is TRBJ2-7; 8 bases line up with TRBD2. This CDR3 comprises 14 residues. The germline CDR1 and CDR2 sequences are ENHRY and SYGVKD. With V trimmed by 4 bases and J by 5 bases, 7 bases remained unmatched. The chain's CDR3 is CAISVSGSTDEQYF. Here the CDR3 DNA reads TGTGCCATCAGTGTCAGCGGGAGTACAGACGAGCAGTACTTC.

V usage is TRBV2 and J usage is TRBJ1-4; no clear D gene. The CDR3 has 14 residues. V was trimmed by 6 bases and J by 2 bases, leaving 10 bases between them. The germline gives CDR1 SNHLY, CDR2 FYNNEI. DNA for the CDR3: TGTGCCAGCAGGAACGGAGTTACTAATGAAAAACTGTTTTTT. It encodes CASRNGVTNEKLFF.

The chain has TRBV5-1 and TRBJ2-1; possibly TRBD2 for D (5 bases). The germline V gene encodes CDR1 SGHRS and CDR2 YFSETQ. Trimming left V 3 bases short and J 2 bases short, with 12 bases between. The CDR3 extends over 15 amino acids. This CDR3 is CASSSREVPYNEQFF. DNA of the CDR3: TGCGCCAGCAGCTCCCGGGAAGTCCCCTACAATGAGCAGTTCTTC.

This clone was found once. V and J are TRBV18 and TRBJ2-1; 9 nucleotides match TRBD2. This CDR3 region has 15 residues. V dropped 5 bases and J dropped 3; count of bases not matched to a gene: 5. Germline assignment: CDR1 KGHSH and CDR2 LQKENI. The CDR3 DNA reads as TGTGCCAGCTCAACGGGACTAGCAGACTACAATGAGCAGTTCTTC. This sequence encodes CASSTGLADYNEQFF.

This chain links TRBV21-1 with TRBJ2-7; the table's D call of TRBD1 was not tested on the DNA. TRBV21-1 is an annotated pseudogene. This CDR3 spans 17 amino acids. The CDR3 reads CASSRVGGTDPIYEQYF. The CDR3 nucleotides are TGTGCCAGCAGCAGGGTAGGGGGAACCGACCCGATCTACGAGCAGTACTTC.

Here the CDR3 reads CASSIDKDLNIQYF. In nucleotides, the CDR3 is TGTGCCAGTAGTATAGATAAGGACTTAAACATTCAGTACTTC. The chain joins TRBV19 to TRBJ2-4, with D perhaps matching TRBD2 (5 bases). Trimming removed 0 bases at V and 6 bases at J, with 9 bases between. In germline, CDR1 is LNHDA, CDR2 SQIVND (reference sequence). This CDR3 spans 14 amino acids. Looking up the rest from reference TRBV19 and TRBJ2-4 gives the full variable domain: DGGITQSPKYLFRKEGQNVTLSCEQNLNHDAMYWYRQDPGQGLRLIYYSQIVNDFQKGDIAEGYSVSREKKESFPLTVTSAQKNPTAFYLCASSIDKDLNIQYFGAGTRLSVL.

The chain has TRBV7-9 and TRBJ2-1, with 9 bases identical to TRBD2. CDR1 is SEHNR, CDR2 FQNEAQ, per germline (reference sequence). The CDR3 runs to 16 residues. The J segment lost 10 bases and the V segment lost 4 bases, leaving 14 bases of the junction unmatched. CDR3 sequence: CASSSHEVGTSKEQFF. The DNA for the CDR3 is TGTGCCAGCAGCTCCCACGAAGTGGGGACTAGCAAAGAGCAGTTCTTC.

The rearrangement joins TRBV27 to TRBJ2-4, with D perhaps TRBD1 (5 bases). V was pared by 5 bases and J by 2 bases, with 13 bases between. The CDR3 length is 15 residues. From germline, CDR1 is MNHEY and CDR2 SMNVEV (reference sequence). CDR3 protein: CASSPRELTKNIQYF. CDR3 DNA: TGTGCCAGCAGTCCCAGGGAACTCACCAAAAACATTCAGTACTTC.

CDR3: CASSYPTSGASYEQYF. The CDR3 bases are TGTGCCAGCAGTTACCCGACTAGCGGGGCCTCCTACGAGCAGTACTTC. V and J are TRBV6-2 or TRBV6-3 and TRBJ2-7, with 11 bases that match TRBD2. The CDR3 contains 16 residues. From germline, CDR1 is MNHEY and CDR2 SVGEGT. Unmatched junction bases numbered 3, after V lost 2 bases and J lost 0 bases.

This rearrangement joins TRBV4-1 to TRBJ1-5, with 7 positions matching TRBD1. The CDR3 is 16 amino acids. The V gene's germline CDR1 is MGHRA and CDR2 YSYEKL. Unmatched junction bases numbered 8, after V lost 4 bases and J lost 2 bases. The CDR3 DNA reads as TGCGCCAGCAGCCTCGACAGGGCAGGTGGCAATCAGCCCCAGCATTTT. This sequence encodes CASSLDRAGGNQPQHF.

CDR3 DNA sequence: TGTGCCAGCAGCCCGGGACTAGCGGGAGTTACAGATACGCAGTATTTT. This sequence encodes CASSPGLAGVTDTQYF. The V gene is TRBV3-1 (or the pseudogene TRBV3-2), the J gene TRBJ2-3; TRBD2 aligns across 14 bases. Unmatched junction bases numbered 3, after V lost 4 bases and J lost 3 bases. This CDR3 is built from 16 residues. The germline CDR1 and CDR2 sequences are LGHDT and YNNKEL (reference sequence).

The chain carries TRBV19 and TRBJ2-1; TRBD1 aligns across 10 bases. After removal of 5 bases from V and 2 bases from J, the junction contained 3 bases not matched to a gene. The germline V gene has CDR1 LNHDA and CDR2 SQIVND (reference sequence). There are 15 residues in the CDR3. Written as DNA, the CDR3 is TGTGCCAGTAGTTTGGACAGGGGGACCTACAATGAGCAGTTCTTC. It yields the protein CASSLDRGTYNEQFF.

The chain joins TRBV9 to TRBJ2-5; D perhaps matches TRBD1 (6 bases). V was trimmed by 4 bases and J by 4 bases, leaving 17 bases between them. Germline CDR1 is SGDLS and CDR2 is YYNGEE. This CDR3 contains 15 residues. The CDR3 coding sequence is TGTGCCAGCAGCTCCCGGGACACCCTCCGAGAGACCCAGTACTTC. It codes for CASSSRDTLRETQYF. The full variable domain, completed using reference TRBV9 and TRBJ2-5, is DSGVTQTPKHLITATGQRVTLRCSPRSGDLSVYWYQQSLDQGLQFLIQYYNGEERAKGNILERFSAQQFPDLHSELNLSSLELGDSALYFCASSSRDTLRETQYFGPGTRLLVL.

V usage is TRBV2 and J usage is TRBJ2-6, with TRBD1 as a possible D gene (6 bases). The CDR3 runs to 16 residues. Germline CDR1 is SNHLY and CDR2 is FYNNEI. Trimming pared 9 bases from V and 1 base from J, leaving 16 bases between. CDR3 residues: CASAGARGSGANVLTF. The CDR3 nucleotides are TGTGCCAGTGCAGGGGCGCGAGGTTCTGGGGCCAACGTCCTGACTTTC.

The chain employs TRBV9 and TRBJ1-2, with D uncertain. The V gene lost 4 bases and the J gene lost 8 bases, with 15 bases spanning the gap. There are 13 residues in the CDR3. CDR1 and CDR2 (germline): SGDLS, YYNGEE. This CDR3 is CASSPRMAGGYTF. For the CDR3, the DNA is TGTGCCAGCAGCCCGCGGATGGCGGGGGGCTACACCTTC.

The chain links TRBV5-1 to TRBJ2-7; unclear D gene. The CDR3 loop spans 13 amino acids. Trimming removed 0 bases from V and 7 bases from J, with 11 bases in between. CDR1 SGHRS and CDR2 YFSETQ come from the germline V gene. The CDR3 DNA sequence: TGCGCCAGCAGCTTGGAGAGATTCGGGGAGCAGTACTTC. Its protein is CASSLERFGEQYF.

The genes are TRBV5-1 and TRBJ2-7, with D perhaps matching TRBD2 (5 bases). CDR1 is SGHRS, CDR2 YFSETQ, per germline. The CDR3 spans 14 residues. The V end lost 5 bases, the J end lost 3 bases, and 15 bases lay between the germline ends. The DNA for the CDR3 is TGCGCCAGCAGATCTAGCCAGGCCGTCTACGAGCAGTACTTC. Translating it yields CASRSSQAVYEQYF.

This clone was detected a few times. J is TRBJ1-5 and V is TRBV7-2; the D gene is possibly TRBD1 (6 bases). The CDR3 has 15 residues. V dropped 3 bases and J dropped 2 bases, with 11 bases sitting between them. In germline, CDR1 is SGHTA, CDR2 FQGNSA. The CDR3 sequence is CASSFTGKGNQPQHF. The DNA for the CDR3 is TGTGCCAGCAGCTTCACAGGGAAGGGCAATCAGCCCCAGCATTTT.

The rearrangement joins TRBV9 to TRBJ2-1, with TRBD2 identical over 11 bases. CDR3 length: 17 residues. Trimming took 0 bases from V and 1 from J; bases not matched to a gene: 3. Germline V gene sequence: CDR1 SGDLS, CDR2 YYNGEE. Written as DNA, the CDR3 is TGTGCCAGCAGCGTAGATTCTAGCGGGAGGTCCTACAATGAGCAGTTCTTC. This sequence encodes CASSVDSSGRSYNEQFF.

The genes are TRBV6-5 and TRBJ1-2, with unresolved D. The V and J ends lost 3 bases and 8 bases respectively, with 7 bases between them. CDR1 and CDR2 (germline): MNHEY, SVGAGI. CDR3 size: 11 residues. The CDR3 here is CASSYNGGYTF. The CDR3 DNA reads TGTGCCAGCAGTTATAACGGGGGCTACACCTTC.

V gene TRBV28 combines with J gene TRBJ1-5; 10 bases map to TRBD1. Germline V gene sequence: CDR1 MDHEN, CDR2 SYDVKM. V shed 4 bases and J 4 bases; nucleotides not matched to a gene: 4. This CDR3 contains 15 residues. This chain's CDR3 is CASSSTDRGNQPQHF. CDR3 DNA sequence: TGTGCCAGCAGTTCTACGGACAGGGGGAATCAGCCCCAGCATTTT.

Note on this clone: Other DNA sequences in this sample translate to the same CDR3. This sequence joins TRBV5-1 and TRBJ2-7; TRBD1 agrees at 9 bases. The CDR3 sequence is 15 residues long. The germline gives CDR1 SGHRS, CDR2 YFSETQ. The junction had 10 bases not matched to a gene; V was cut back by 4 bases and J by 5 bases. CDR3 in amino acids: CASSLIPGQGNEQYF. CDR3 sequence (DNA): TGCGCCAGCAGCCTCATTCCGGGACAGGGTAACGAGCAGTACTTC. Drawing the rest from reference TRBV5-1 and TRBJ2-7, the complete variable domain is KAGVTQTPRYLIKTRGQQVTLSCSPISGHRSVSWYQQTPGQGLQFLFEYFSETQRNKGNFPGRFSGRQFSNSRSEMNVSTLELGDSALYLCASSLIPGQGNEQYFGPGTRLTVT.

This sequence joins TRBV6-5 and TRBJ2-7; 8 bases align to TRBD1. Germline V gene sequence: CDR1 MNHEY, CDR2 SVGAGI. The CDR3 totals 13 residues. V shed 6 bases, J shed 6 bases, and the junction held 7 bases outside the gene matches. CDR3 in amino acids: CASSRDRGREQYF. The CDR3 DNA follows: TGTGCCAGCAGCCGTGACAGGGGCCGCGAGCAGTACTTC.

The CDR3 reads CASSQGAFKFF. The DNA for the CDR3 is TGTGCCAGCAGCCAAGGAGCGTTTAAGTTCTTC. This chain joins TRBV3-1 (or the pseudogene TRBV3-2) and TRBJ2-1; no reliable D call. Germline V gene lookup returns CDR1 LGHDT and CDR2 YNNKEL (reference sequence). The CDR3 is 11 residues long. Trimming pared 1 base from V and 14 bases from J, leaving 9 bases between.

The V and J genes are TRBV27 and TRBJ1-4; D remains unclear. V was shortened by 6 bases and J by 3 bases, with 5 bases between the two germline ends. The CDR3 covers 12 residues. Germline CDR1 is MNHEY and CDR2 is SMNVEV (reference sequence). The CDR3, as DNA: TGTGCCAGCAGACAACCTAATGAAAAACTGTTTTTT. It translates to CASRQPNEKLFF.

The V call is TRBV11-2, the J call TRBJ2-1, with 7 bases fitting TRBD1. The V segment lost 5 bases and the J segment 2 bases; nucleotides outside the gene matches: 6. The germline CDR1 and CDR2 sequences are SGHAT and FQNNGV. The CDR3 extends over 15 amino acids. CDR3 nucleotide sequence: TGTGCCAGCAGCGGCCGGGACAGAACCTACAATGAGCAGTTCTTC. Translation: CASSGRDRTYNEQFF.